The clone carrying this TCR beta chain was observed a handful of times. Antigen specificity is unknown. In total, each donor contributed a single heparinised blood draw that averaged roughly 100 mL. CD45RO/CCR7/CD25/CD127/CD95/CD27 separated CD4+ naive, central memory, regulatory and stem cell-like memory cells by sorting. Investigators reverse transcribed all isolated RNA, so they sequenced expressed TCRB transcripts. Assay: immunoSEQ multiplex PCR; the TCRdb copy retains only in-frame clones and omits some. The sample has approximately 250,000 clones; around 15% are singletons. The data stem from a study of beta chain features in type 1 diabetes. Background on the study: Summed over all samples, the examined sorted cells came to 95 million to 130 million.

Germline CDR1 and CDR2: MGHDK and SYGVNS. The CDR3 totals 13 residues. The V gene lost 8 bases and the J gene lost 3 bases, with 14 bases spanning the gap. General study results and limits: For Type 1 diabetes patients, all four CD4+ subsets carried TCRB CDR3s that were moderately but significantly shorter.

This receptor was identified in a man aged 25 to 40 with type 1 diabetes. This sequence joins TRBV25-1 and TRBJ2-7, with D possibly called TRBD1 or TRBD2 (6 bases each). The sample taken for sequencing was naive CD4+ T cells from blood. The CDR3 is CASRGQGVYEQYF. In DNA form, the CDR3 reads TGTGCCAGCCGGGGGCAGGGAGTCTACGAGCAGTACTTC.